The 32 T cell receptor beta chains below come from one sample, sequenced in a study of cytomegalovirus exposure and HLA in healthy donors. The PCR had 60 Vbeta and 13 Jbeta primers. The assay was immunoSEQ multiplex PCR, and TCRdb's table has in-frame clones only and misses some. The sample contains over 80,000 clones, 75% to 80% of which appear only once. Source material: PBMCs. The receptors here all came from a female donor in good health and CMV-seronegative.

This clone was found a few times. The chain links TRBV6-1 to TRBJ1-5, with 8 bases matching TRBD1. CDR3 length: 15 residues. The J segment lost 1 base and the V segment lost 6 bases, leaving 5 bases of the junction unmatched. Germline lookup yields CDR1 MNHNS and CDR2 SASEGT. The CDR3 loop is CASRGQGISNQPQHF. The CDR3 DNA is TGTGCCAGCAGAGGACAGGGCATAAGCAATCAGCCCCAGCATTTT.

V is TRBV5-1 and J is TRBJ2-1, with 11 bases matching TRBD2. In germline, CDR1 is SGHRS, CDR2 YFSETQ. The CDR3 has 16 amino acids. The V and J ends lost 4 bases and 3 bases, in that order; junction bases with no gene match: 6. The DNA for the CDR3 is TGCGCCAGCAGCACCCTGCTAGCGGGAGGCTACAATGAGCAGTTCTTC. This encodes CASSTLLAGGYNEQFF. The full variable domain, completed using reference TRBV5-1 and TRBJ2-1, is KAGVTQTPRYLIKTRGQQVTLSCSPISGHRSVSWYQQTPGQGLQFLFEYFSETQRNKGNFPGRFSGRQFSNSRSEMNVSTLELGDSALYLCASSTLLAGGYNEQFFGPGTRLTVL.

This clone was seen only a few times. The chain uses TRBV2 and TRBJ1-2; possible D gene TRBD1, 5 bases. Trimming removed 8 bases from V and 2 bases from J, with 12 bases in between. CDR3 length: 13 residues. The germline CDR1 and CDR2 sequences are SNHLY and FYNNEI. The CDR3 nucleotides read TGTGCCAGCGAGGCGGGGGTGAACTATGGCTACACCTTC. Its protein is CASEAGVNYGYTF.

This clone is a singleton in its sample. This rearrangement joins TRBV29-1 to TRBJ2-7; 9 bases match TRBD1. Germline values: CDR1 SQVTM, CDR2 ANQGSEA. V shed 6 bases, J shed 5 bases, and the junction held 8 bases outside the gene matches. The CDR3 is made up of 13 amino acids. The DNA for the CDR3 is TGCAGCGTCCCGGGACAGGGTTTGGACGAGCAGTACTTC. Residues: CSVPGQGLDEQYF.

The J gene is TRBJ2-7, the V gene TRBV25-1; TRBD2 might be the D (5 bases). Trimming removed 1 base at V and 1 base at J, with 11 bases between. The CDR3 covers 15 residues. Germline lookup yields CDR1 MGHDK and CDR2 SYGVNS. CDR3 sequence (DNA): TGTGCCAGCAGTGAATCCGAGCGGAATTCCTACGAGCAGTACTTC. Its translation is CASSESERNSYEQYF.

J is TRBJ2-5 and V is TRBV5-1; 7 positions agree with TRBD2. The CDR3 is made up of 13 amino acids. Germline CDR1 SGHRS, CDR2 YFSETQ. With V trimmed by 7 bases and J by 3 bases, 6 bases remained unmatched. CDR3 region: CASWEGLEETQYF. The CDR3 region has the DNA TGCGCCAGCTGGGAGGGGCTGGAAGAGACCCAGTACTTC.

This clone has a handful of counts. Here the CDR3 DNA reads TGTGCCAGCAGCTGGGGCAGGCTAGATCAGCCCCAGCATTTT. This encodes CASSWGRLDQPQHF. The J gene is TRBJ1-5, the V gene TRBV5-8; weak D call: TRBD1 (5 bases). Germline CDR1 is SGHTS and CDR2 is YDEGEE. Deletions cut 3 bases from V and 5 bases from J, with 12 bases between. This CDR3 comprises 14 residues.

CDR3 in amino acids: CASSFGVNQPQHF. DNA of the CDR3: TGTGCCAGCAGTTTCGGGGTTAATCAGCCCCAGCATTTT. The chain couples TRBV28 to TRBJ1-5, with unresolved D. The CDR3 is 13 amino acids. Trimming removed 3 bases at V and 4 bases at J, with 7 bases between. Germline loops: CDR1 MDHEN, CDR2 SYDVKM.

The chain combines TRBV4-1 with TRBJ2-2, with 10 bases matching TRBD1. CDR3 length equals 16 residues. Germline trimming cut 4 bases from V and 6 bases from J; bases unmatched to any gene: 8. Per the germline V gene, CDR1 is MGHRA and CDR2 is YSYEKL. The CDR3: CASSPYGTGVPGELFF. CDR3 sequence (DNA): TGCGCCAGCAGCCCATACGGGACAGGGGTACCCGGGGAGCTGTTTTTT.

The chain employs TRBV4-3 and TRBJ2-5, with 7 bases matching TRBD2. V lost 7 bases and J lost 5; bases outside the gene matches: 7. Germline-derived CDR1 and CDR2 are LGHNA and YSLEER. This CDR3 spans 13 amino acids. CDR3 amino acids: CASTGEGLETQYF. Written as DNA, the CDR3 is TGCGCCAGCACGGGGGAGGGATTGGAGACCCAGTACTTC.

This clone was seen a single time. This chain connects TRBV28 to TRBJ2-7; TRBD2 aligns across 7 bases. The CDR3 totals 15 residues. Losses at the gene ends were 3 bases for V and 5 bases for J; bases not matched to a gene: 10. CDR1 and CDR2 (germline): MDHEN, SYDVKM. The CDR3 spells CASSLGTTRANEQYF. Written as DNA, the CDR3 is TGTGCCAGCAGTTTGGGGACTACCCGGGCCAACGAGCAGTACTTC.

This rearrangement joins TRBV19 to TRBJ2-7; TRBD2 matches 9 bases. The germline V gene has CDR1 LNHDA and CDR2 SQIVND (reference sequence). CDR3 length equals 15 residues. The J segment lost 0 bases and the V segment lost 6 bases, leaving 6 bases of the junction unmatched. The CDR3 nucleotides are TGTGCCAGTAGGGCTAGCGGGGACCTCTCCTACGAGCAGTACTTC. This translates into CASRASGDLSYEQYF.

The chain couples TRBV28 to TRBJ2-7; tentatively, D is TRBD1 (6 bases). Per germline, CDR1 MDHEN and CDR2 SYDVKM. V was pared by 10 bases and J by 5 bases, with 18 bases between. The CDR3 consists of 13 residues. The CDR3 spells CATDTGRFDEQYF. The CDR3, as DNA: TGTGCCACCGACACAGGGCGGTTTGACGAGCAGTACTTC.

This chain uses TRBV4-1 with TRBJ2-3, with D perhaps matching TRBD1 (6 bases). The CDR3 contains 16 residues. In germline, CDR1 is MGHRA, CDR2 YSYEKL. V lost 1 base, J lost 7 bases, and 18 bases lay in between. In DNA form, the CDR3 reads TGCGCCAGCAGCCAAGGATTAACAGGGAAGGGAAATACGCAGTATTTT. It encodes CASSQGLTGKGNTQYF.

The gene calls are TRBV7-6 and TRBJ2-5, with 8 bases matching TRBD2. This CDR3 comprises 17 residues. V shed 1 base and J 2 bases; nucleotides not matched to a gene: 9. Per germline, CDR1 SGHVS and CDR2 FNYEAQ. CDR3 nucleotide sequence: TGTGCCAGCAGCTTAGGGGCCCAGCGGGGGAATCAAGAGACCCAGTACTTC. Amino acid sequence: CASSLGAQRGNQETQYF.

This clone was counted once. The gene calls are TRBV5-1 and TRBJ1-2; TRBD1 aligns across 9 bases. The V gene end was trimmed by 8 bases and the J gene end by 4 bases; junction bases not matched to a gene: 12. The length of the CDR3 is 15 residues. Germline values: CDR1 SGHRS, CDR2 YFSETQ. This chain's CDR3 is CASHPGQGTFYGYTF. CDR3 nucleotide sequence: TGCGCCAGTCATCCGGGACAGGGAACTTTCTATGGCTACACCTTC.

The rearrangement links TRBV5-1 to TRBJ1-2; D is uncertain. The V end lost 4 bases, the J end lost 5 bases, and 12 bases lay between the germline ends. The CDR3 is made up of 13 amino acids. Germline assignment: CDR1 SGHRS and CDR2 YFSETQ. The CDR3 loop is CASSHTLEYGYTF. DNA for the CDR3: TGCGCCAGCAGCCATACGCTAGAGTATGGCTACACCTTC.

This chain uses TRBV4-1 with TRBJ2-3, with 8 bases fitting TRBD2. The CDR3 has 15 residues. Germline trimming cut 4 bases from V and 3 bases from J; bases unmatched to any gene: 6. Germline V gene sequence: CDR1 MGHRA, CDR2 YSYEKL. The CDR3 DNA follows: TGCGCCAGCAGCCTAGGACTAGCTGCAACAGATACGCAGTATTTT. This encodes CASSLGLAATDTQYF.

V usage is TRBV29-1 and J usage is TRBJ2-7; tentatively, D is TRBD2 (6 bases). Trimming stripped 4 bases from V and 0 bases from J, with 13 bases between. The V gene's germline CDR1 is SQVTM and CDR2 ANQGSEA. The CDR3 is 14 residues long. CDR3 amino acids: CSVGGDGYSYEQYF. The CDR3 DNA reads TGCAGCGTTGGGGGGGACGGCTACTCCTACGAGCAGTACTTC.

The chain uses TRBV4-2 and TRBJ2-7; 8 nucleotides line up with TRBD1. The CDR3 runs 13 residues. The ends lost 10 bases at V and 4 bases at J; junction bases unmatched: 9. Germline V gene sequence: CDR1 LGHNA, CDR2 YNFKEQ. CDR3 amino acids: CATRGQGRYEQYF. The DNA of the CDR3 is TGTGCCACCCGAGGACAGGGAAGGTACGAGCAGTACTTC.

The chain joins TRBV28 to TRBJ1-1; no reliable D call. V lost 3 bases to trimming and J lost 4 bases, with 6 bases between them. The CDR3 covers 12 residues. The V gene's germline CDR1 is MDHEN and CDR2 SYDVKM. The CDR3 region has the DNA TGTGCCAGCAGTTTCCGTATCACTGAAGCTTTCTTT. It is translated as CASSFRITEAFF.

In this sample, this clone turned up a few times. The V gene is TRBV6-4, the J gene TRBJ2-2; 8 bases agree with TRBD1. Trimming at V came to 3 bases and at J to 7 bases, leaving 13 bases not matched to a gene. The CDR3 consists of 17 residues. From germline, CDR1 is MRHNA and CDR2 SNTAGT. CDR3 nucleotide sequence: TGTGCCAGCAGTGAAGGATGGACAGGGAGGCAAGGCGGGGAGCTGTTTTTT. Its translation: CASSEGWTGRQGGELFF.

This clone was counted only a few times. The CDR3 coding sequence is TGTGCCAGCAGCCAAGTGGACAGGGCCCACGAGCAGTACTTC. This sequence encodes CASSQVDRAHEQYF. The chain recombines TRBV4-2 with TRBJ2-7; 8 bases map to TRBD1. Germline CDR1 reads LGHNA; CDR2 reads YNFKEQ. V gave up 1 base and J gave up 5 bases; unmatched junction bases: 4. CDR3 length: 14 residues.

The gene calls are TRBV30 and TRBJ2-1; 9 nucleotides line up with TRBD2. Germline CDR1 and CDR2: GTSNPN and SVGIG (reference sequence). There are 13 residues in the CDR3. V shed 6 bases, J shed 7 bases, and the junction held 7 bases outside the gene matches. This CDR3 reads CACRGGARNEQFF. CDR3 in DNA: TGTGCCTGCCGCGGGGGGGCTCGGAATGAGCAGTTCTTC.

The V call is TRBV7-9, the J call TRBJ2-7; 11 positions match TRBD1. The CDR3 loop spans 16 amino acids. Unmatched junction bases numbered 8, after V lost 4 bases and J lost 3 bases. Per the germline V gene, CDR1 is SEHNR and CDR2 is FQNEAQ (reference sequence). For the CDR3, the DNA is TGTGCCAGCAGCTCCTTACTGGGGACAGGGGGCTACGAGCAGTACTTC. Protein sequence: CASSSLLGTGGYEQYF.

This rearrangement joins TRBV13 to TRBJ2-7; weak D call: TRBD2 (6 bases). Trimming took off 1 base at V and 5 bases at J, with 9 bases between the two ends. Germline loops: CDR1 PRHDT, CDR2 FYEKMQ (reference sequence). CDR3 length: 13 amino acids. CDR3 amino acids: CASSLVRGNEQYF. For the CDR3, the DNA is TGTGCCAGCAGCTTAGTTCGGGGGAACGAGCAGTACTTC. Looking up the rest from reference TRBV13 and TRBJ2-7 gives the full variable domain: AAGVIQSPRHLIKEKRETATLKCYPIPRHDTVYWYQQGPGQDPQFLISFYEKMQSDKGSIPDRFSAQQFSDYHSELNMSSLELGDSALYFCASSLVRGNEQYFGPGTRLTVT.

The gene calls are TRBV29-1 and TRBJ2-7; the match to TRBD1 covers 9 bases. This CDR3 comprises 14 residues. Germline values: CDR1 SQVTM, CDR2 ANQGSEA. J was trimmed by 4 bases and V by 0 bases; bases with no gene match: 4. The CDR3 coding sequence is TGCAGCGTTGAAGATCAGGACAGGGGATACGAGCAGTACTTC. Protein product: CSVEDQDRGYEQYF.

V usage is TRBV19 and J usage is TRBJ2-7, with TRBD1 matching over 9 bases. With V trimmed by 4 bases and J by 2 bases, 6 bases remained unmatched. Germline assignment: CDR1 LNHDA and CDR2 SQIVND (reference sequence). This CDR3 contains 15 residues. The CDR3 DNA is TGTGCCAGTAGTAACACAGGGGGCCTACCCTACGAGCAGTACTTC. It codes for CASSNTGGLPYEQYF.

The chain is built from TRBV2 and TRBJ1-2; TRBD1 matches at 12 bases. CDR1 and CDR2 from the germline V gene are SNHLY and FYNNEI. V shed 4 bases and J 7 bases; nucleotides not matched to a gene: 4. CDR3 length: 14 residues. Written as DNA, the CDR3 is TGTGCCAGCAGTGTCGGGACAGGGGGCGGTGGCTACACCTTC. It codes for CASSVGTGGGGYTF.

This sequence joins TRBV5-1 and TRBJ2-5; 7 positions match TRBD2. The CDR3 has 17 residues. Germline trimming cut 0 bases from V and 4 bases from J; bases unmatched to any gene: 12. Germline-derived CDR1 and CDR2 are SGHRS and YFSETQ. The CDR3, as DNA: TGCGCCAGCAGCTTGGTTCCTTCTCAGGGAGGGGTAGAGACCCAGTACTTC. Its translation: CASSLVPSQGGVETQYF.

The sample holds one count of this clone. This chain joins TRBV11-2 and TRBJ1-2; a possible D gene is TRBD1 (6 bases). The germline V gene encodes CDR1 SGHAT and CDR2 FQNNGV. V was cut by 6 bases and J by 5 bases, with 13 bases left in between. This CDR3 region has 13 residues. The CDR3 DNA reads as TGTGCCAGCAGGCAGGGGACTAGATATGGCTACACCTTC. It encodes CASRQGTRYGYTF.

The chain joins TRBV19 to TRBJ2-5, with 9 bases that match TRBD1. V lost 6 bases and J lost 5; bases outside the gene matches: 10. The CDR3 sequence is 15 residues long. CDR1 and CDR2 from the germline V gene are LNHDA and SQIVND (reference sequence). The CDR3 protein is CASRGTGSFVETQYF. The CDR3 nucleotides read TGTGCCAGTAGGGGGACAGGGTCATTCGTGGAGACCCAGTACTTC.